Presented here are 20 T cell receptor beta chains from one specimen sequenced in a study of cytomegalovirus exposure and HLA in healthy donors. Primers for the PCR totalled 60 Vbeta and 13 Jbeta. Libraries were prepared by immunoSEQ multiplex PCR; TCRdb keeps only in-frame clonotypes and omits some of them. The sample has about 120,000 clones; 80% are singletons. The sequencing sample was made of PBMCs. The receptors shown here come from a female donor in good health and CMV-seropositive.

The chain joins TRBV10-3 to TRBJ2-1; D might be TRBD1 (6 bases). V lost 0 bases, J lost 9 bases, and 12 bases lay in between. In germline, CDR1 is ENHRY, CDR2 SYGVKD. This CDR3 region has 14 residues. The CDR3 here is CAISESTGTGEQFF. The CDR3 DNA follows: TGTGCCATCAGTGAGTCAACAGGGACCGGTGAGCAGTTCTTC.

This rearrangement joins TRBV28 to TRBJ1-6; 8 bases are shared with TRBD1. The V gene end was trimmed by 7 bases and the J gene end by 6 bases; junction bases not matched to a gene: 8. The V gene's germline CDR1 is MDHEN and CDR2 SYDVKM. The CDR3 has 15 amino acids. The CDR3 DNA reads TGTGCCAGCATCCGAGCGACAGGGGCTAATTCACCCCTCCACTTT. This translates into CASIRATGANSPLHF.

The V call is TRBV9, the J call TRBJ1-1; no firm D call. The germline V gene encodes CDR1 SGDLS and CDR2 YYNGEE. V was clipped by 4 bases and J by 5 bases, with 15 bases between them. This CDR3 contains 14 residues. In nucleotides, the CDR3 is TGTGCCAGCAGCCATGAGGGCTATAAGACTGAAGCTTTCTTT. Protein product: CASSHEGYKTEAFF.

The rearrangement uses TRBV19 and TRBJ1-4; D is unresolved. The CDR3 runs to 13 residues. In germline, CDR1 is LNHDA, CDR2 SQIVND (reference sequence). V lost 5 bases to trimming and J lost 3 bases, with 7 bases between them. CDR3 loop: CASSQESNEKLFF. CDR3 bases: TGTGCCAGTAGTCAGGAATCTAATGAAAAACTGTTTTTT.

This chain uses TRBV6-5 with TRBJ2-7; possibly TRBD2 for D (5 bases). The CDR3 runs 15 residues. Between the trimmed V and J ends, which lost 0 bases and 2 bases, there was a span of 11 bases. In germline, CDR1 is MNHEY, CDR2 SVGAGI. The CDR3 nucleotides are TGTGCCAGCAGTTACTCGAGGGCGGCCCCCTACGAGCAGTACTTC. Encoded protein: CASSYSRAAPYEQYF.

V and J are TRBV9 and TRBJ1-5, with no clear D. V dropped 0 bases and J dropped 0 bases, with 7 bases sitting between them. Germline V gives CDR1 SGDLS, CDR2 YYNGEE. The length of the CDR3 is 15 residues. The CDR3 loop is CASSVGQNSNQPQHF. In DNA form, the CDR3 reads TGTGCCAGCAGCGTAGGGCAGAATAGCAATCAGCCCCAGCATTTT.

The CDR3 region is CASSSNRGGSNQPQHF. CDR3 bases: TGTGCCAGCAGTTCGAACAGGGGTGGAAGCAATCAGCCCCAGCATTTT. The chain carries TRBV7-9 and TRBJ1-5, with 7 bases identical to TRBD1. There are 16 residues in the CDR3. CDR1 and CDR2 (germline): SEHNR, FQNEAQ (reference sequence). J lost 1 base, V lost 6 bases, and 9 bases had no gene match. The complete variable domain, with remaining parts taken from reference TRBV7-9 and TRBJ1-5, reads DTGVSQNPRHKITKRGQNVTFRCDPISEHNRLYWYRQTLGQGPEFLTYFQNEAQLEKSRLLSDRFSAERPKGSFSTLEIQRTEQGDSAMYLCASSSNRGGSNQPQHFGDGTRLSIL.

This clone was seen just once. The chain uses TRBV6-1 and TRBJ1-4; 7 bases are a match to TRBD1. CDR3 length: 14 residues. Germline V gene sequence: CDR1 MNHNS, CDR2 SASEGT. Trimming removed 4 bases from V and 5 bases from J; junction bases left unmatched: 4. CDR3 amino acids: CASSVRGDNEKLFF. CDR3 nucleotides: TGTGCCAGCAGTGTCAGGGGGGACAATGAAAAACTGTTTTTT.

V is TRBV6-1 and J is TRBJ2-7, with D unclear. V lost 0 bases, J lost 7 bases, and 7 bases lay in between. This CDR3 comprises 12 residues. The germline gives CDR1 MNHNS, CDR2 SASEGT. The CDR3 is CASSEALTEQYF. The CDR3 region has the DNA TGTGCCAGCAGTGAAGCGCTGACTGAGCAGTACTTC.

The V and J genes are TRBV7-2 and TRBJ2-7; 7 nucleotides line up with TRBD1. CDR3 length equals 14 residues. Per the germline V gene, CDR1 is SGHTA and CDR2 is FQGNSA. V was clipped by 2 bases and J by 3 bases; unmatched bases: 4. The CDR3 DNA reads as TGTGCCAGCAGCTTAATAGGGGGCGACTACGAGCAGTACTTC. It translates to CASSLIGGDYEQYF.

V and J are TRBV9 and TRBJ2-3; 7 bases match TRBD2. CDR1 SGDLS and CDR2 YYNGEE come from the germline V gene. The V and J ends lost 0 bases and 1 base, in that order; junction bases with no gene match: 5. The CDR3 spans 16 residues. The CDR3 DNA reads TGTGCCAGCAGCGTAGATCATGGGGGGGGCACAGATACGCAGTATTTT. Residues: CASSVDHGGGTDTQYF.

The chain couples TRBV5-1 to TRBJ2-3; the D gene is possibly TRBD1 (5 bases). This CDR3 region has 14 residues. CDR1 and CDR2 from the germline V gene are SGHRS and YFSETQ. Trimming removed 2 bases from V and 1 base from J, with 8 bases in between. CDR3 nucleotides: TGCGCCAGCAGCTTTGACAGTGGCACAGATACGCAGTATTTT. Translated: CASSFDSGTDTQYF.

Note on this clone: Other DNA sequences in this specimen translate into the identical CDR3. This chain joins TRBV30 and TRBJ1-1, with unresolved D. This CDR3 has 11 residues. The germline CDR1 and CDR2 sequences are GTSNPN and SVGIG (reference sequence). V lost 7 bases, J lost 3 bases, and 9 bases lay in between. The CDR3 protein is CAYSTHTEAFF. The CDR3 bases are TGTGCCTACAGCACCCACACTGAAGCTTTCTTT.

The chain carries TRBV5-1 and TRBJ2-5; TRBD1 is a possible D gene (5 bases). This CDR3 has 16 amino acids. Germline V gene sequence: CDR1 SGHRS, CDR2 YFSETQ. V was shortened by 0 bases and J by 0 bases, with 12 bases between the two germline ends. CDR3: CASSLGQGGYQETQYF. The CDR3 nucleotides are TGCGCCAGCAGCTTGGGCCAGGGTGGGTACCAAGAGACCCAGTACTTC.

The count of this clone is one. The CDR3 DNA follows: TGTGCCAGCAGCCCCGGAGACAGGACCCACGAGCAGTACTTC. The encoded protein is CASSPGDRTHEQYF. This rearrangement joins TRBV7-9 to TRBJ2-7; maybe TRBD1 (6 bases). This CDR3 spans 14 amino acids. The V and J ends lost 5 bases and 5 bases respectively, with 16 bases between them. From germline, CDR1 is SEHNR and CDR2 FQNEAQ (reference sequence).

The gene calls are TRBV9 and TRBJ2-3; 10 positions agree with TRBD2. Germline CDR1 is SGDLS and CDR2 is YYNGEE. The junction had 11 bases not matched to a gene; V was cut back by 6 bases and J by 1 base. The CDR3 sequence is 17 residues long. The CDR3: CASNPQGLAGGTDTQYF. In DNA form, the CDR3 reads TGTGCCAGCAACCCTCAAGGGCTAGCGGGGGGCACAGATACGCAGTATTTT.

V is TRBV2 and J is TRBJ2-7, with 11 bases identical to TRBD1. The CDR3 is made up of 14 amino acids. Germline CDR1 reads SNHLY; CDR2 reads FYNNEI. With V trimmed by 6 bases and J by 4 bases, 5 bases remained unmatched. The CDR3 DNA reads TGTGCCAGCAGCCCGGGACAGGGGGTATACGAGCAGTACTTC. Encoded protein: CASSPGQGVYEQYF.

V and J are TRBV30 and TRBJ1-1; D not resolved. Per the germline V gene, CDR1 is GTSNPN and CDR2 is SVGIG (reference sequence). Trimming pared 1 base from V and 6 bases from J, leaving 9 bases between. The CDR3 is 12 residues long. CDR3 DNA: TGTGCCTGGAGTGAGGAGCGGGCTGAAGCTTTCTTT. It encodes CAWSEERAEAFF.

The chain recombines TRBV4-1 with TRBJ2-1, with D perhaps matching TRBD1 (7 bases). Trimming cost V 1 base and J 3 bases, with 16 bases left between them. The CDR3 spans 17 residues. CDR1 and CDR2 (germline): MGHRA, YSYEKL. The chain's CDR3 is CASSQGQEGANYNEQFF. CDR3 nucleotide sequence: TGCGCCAGCAGCCAAGGACAGGAGGGGGCAAACTACAATGAGCAGTTCTTC.

The chain joins TRBV30 to TRBJ1-2; TRBD1 agrees at 7 bases. This CDR3 contains 13 residues. Germline values: CDR1 GTSNPN, CDR2 SVGIG (reference sequence). With 4 bases clipped from V and 1 base from J, the junction kept 3 bases outside the gene matches. The CDR3 here is CAWTQGVNYGYTF. CDR3 nucleotide sequence: TGTGCCTGGACGCAGGGGGTTAACTATGGCTACACCTTC. The complete variable domain, with remaining parts taken from reference TRBV30 and TRBJ1-2, reads SQTIHQWPATLVQPVGSPLSLECTVEGTSNPNLYWYRQAAGRGLQLLFYSVGIGQISSEVPQNLSASRPQDRQFILSSKKLLLSDSGFYLCAWTQGVNYGYTFGSGTRLTVV.